The rows below give T cell receptor beta chains drawn from one sample of a study of cytomegalovirus exposure and HLA in healthy donors. Here immunoSEQ multiplex PCR was the method, and the copy in TCRdb shows in-frame clones only, minus some. This sample has about 100,000 clones, with approximately 74% found just once. Sequencing input: PBMCs. Receptors originate from a middle-aged woman in good health and CMV-seronegative. The CDR3 runs from the conserved cysteine through the conserved F or W. The D gene is left open where the match is weak. Clone size is stated in some rows and not others, as once, few, many or a class when expanded.

>TRBJ2-2|TRBV10-3|.|TRBD2
CAMGTSGGNTGELFF
TGTGCCATGGGGACTAGCGGGGGAAACACCGGGGAGCTGTTTTTT
>TRBJ2-5|TRBV6-1|.|TRBD1
CASSEAHTTGGGETQYF
TGTGCCAGCAGTGAAGCACATACGACAGGGGGCGGAGAGACCCAGTACTTC
>TRBJ1-1|TRBV19|.|.
CASSIFRTDMNTEAFF
TGTGCCAGTAGTATCTTCCGGACAGACATGAACACTGAAGCTTTCTTT
>TRBJ2-7|TRBV7-8|few|.
CASSPQRGHSYEQYF
TGTGCCAGCAGCCCCCAGCGGGGACATTCCTACGAGCAGTACTTC
>TRBJ2-7|TRBV11-2|.|TRBD1
CASSLESGLRDRWYF
TGTGCCAGCAGCTTAGAATCGGGACTCCGGGACAGGTGGTACTTC
>TRBJ2-7|TRBV15|once|.
CATSRDLLEQYF
TGTGCCACCAGCAGAGACCTATTGGAGCAGTACTTC
>TRBJ2-1|TRBV18|.|TRBD2
CASSRTASALAGADNEQFF
TGTGCCAGCTCACGCACCGCCTCGGCACTAGCGGGAGCTGACAATGAGCAGTTCTTC
>TRBJ2-2|TRBV10-3|few|TRBD2
CAISDGRLAGGTNTGELFF
TGTGCCATCAGTGATGGCCGTCTAGCGGGAGGGACGAACACCGGGGAGCTGTTTTTT
>TRBJ1-3|TRBV9|.|TRBD1
CASSVEPGDRGAGNTIYF
TGTGCCAGCAGCGTAGAACCGGGGGACAGGGGAGCTGGAAACACCATATATTTT
>TRBJ1-1|TRBV7-9|.|.
CSSSLGQAREAFF
TGTTCCAGCAGCTTAGGCCAGGCTCGAGAAGCTTTCTTT
>TRBJ2-3|TRBV9|.|.
CASSVRGTDTQYF
TGTGCCAGCAGCGTACGTGGCACAGATACGCAGTATTTT
>TRBJ2-5|TRBV11-1|.|TRBD1
CASSFGTGETQYF
TGTGCCAGCAGCTTCGGGACAGGGGAGACCCAGTACTTC
>TRBJ1-2|TRBV27|.|TRBD1
CASSFLTGGHGYTF
TGTGCCAGCAGCTTCCTTACAGGGGGCCATGGCTACACCTTC
>TRBJ2-1|TRBV7-9|.|.
CSSNWENEQFF
TGTTCCAGCAACTGGGAGAATGAGCAGTTCTTC
>TRBJ2-2|TRBV19|.|.
CASKPSITGELFF
TGTGCCAGTAAACCCTCTATCACCGGGGAGCTGTTTTTT
>TRBJ2-1|TRBV9|once|TRBD1
CASSVFSGTGRIYEQFF
TGTGCCAGCAGCGTCTTTTCCGGGACAGGGCGTATTTATGAGCAGTTCTTC
>TRBJ1-2|TRBV4-3|.|.
CASSQAHGTNYYGYTF
TGCGCCAGCAGCCAAGCCCACGGGACAAACTACTATGGCTACACCTTC
>TRBJ2-3|TRBV6-1|.|.
CASSDTGLDTQYF
TGTGCCAGCAGTGATACAGGGTTAGATACGCAGTATTTT
>TRBJ2-7|TRBV11-3|few|TRBD2
CASSLGLAGEQYF
TGTGCCAGCAGCTTAGGACTAGCGGGGGAGCAGTACTTC
>TRBJ1-3|TRBV7-9|.|.
CASSPTYSGNTIYF
TGTGCCAGCAGCCCGACTTACTCTGGAAACACCATATATTTT
>TRBJ2-7|TRBV7-9|.|TRBD2
CSSSGYSGIDFEQYF
TGTTCCAGCAGCGGGTATAGCGGGATCGATTTTGAGCAGTACTTC
>TRBJ2-2|TRBV2|.|TRBD1
CASTSWTGRNTGELFF
TGTGCCAGCACCTCCTGGACAGGGAGAAACACCGGGGAGCTGTTTTTT
>TRBJ1-5|TRBV18|few|.
CASSLQDKGGSNQPQHF
TGTGCCAGCTCACTACAGGACAAAGGGGGTAGCAATCAGCCCCAGCATTTT
>TRBJ2-7|TRBV4-2|.|TRBD1
CASSLGQRMSEQYF
TGTGCCAGCAGCCTGGGACAGCGAATGTCCGAGCAGTACTTC
>TRBJ2-5|TRBV19|few|TRBD1
CASSSRTGRETQYF
TGTGCCAGTAGTTCCCGGACAGGGAGAGAGACCCAGTACTTC
>TRBJ2-1|TRBV9|.|TRBD2
CASSAGSRGAGSYNEQFF
TGTGCCAGCAGCGCCGGGAGTAGGGGAGCGGGAAGCTACAATGAGCAGTTCTTC
>TRBJ1-2|TRBV7-9|.|.
CSSSLGQGDYGYTF
TGTTCCAGCAGCTTGGGGCAGGGTGACTATGGCTACACCTTC
>TRBJ1-1|TRBV19|.|TRBD1
CASNRGTANTEAFF
TGTGCCAGTAATAGGGGGACAGCGAACACTGAAGCTTTCTTT
>TRBJ2-7|TRBV7-6|.|TRBD2
CASSQGLAASSYEQYF
TGTGCCAGCAGCCAGGGACTAGCGGCGAGCTCCTACGAGCAGTACTTC
>TRBJ1-1|TRBV21-1|.|.
CASSKKSGPGDTEAFF
TGTGCCAGCAGCAAGAAATCCGGGCCCGGGGACACTGAAGCTTTCTTT
>TRBJ2-7|TRBV4-3|.|TRBD2
CASSQQMSAGLAGSYEQYF
TGCGCCAGCAGCCAACAGATGTCGGCAGGACTAGCGGGCTCCTACGAGCAGTACTTC
>TRBJ2-1|TRBV19|.|TRBD2
CASSNPGLAGTAYNEQFF
TGTGCCAGTAGTAATCCGGGACTAGCGGGGACTGCCTACAATGAGCAGTTCTTC
>TRBJ2-7|TRBV7-8|once|TRBD1
CASSKTGAEQYF
TGTGCCAGCAGCAAAACAGGGGCCGAGCAGTACTTC
>TRBJ1-3|TRBV28|.|.
CASTERDISGNTIYF
TGTGCCAGCACCGAACGGGACATCTCCGGAAACACCATATATTTT
>TRBJ2-7|TRBV6-5|.|.
CASSLGQTTYEQYF
TGTGCCAGCAGCTTAGGACAGACTACCTACGAGCAGTACTTC